Sequencing of this T cell receptor beta chain was carried out in a study of cytomegalovirus exposure and HLA in healthy donors (dated by TCRdb to the late 2010s). For the wider study: According to a later analysis, one platform produced both the roughly 110 validation repertoires and the roughly 660 repertoires of the first cohort. High-throughput TCR immunosequencing, statistical association of individual TCRs with disease status, and machine learning were combined to predict cytomegalovirus infection status. The aim of the study was to test whether cataloging public T cell receptors could identify signatures of past pathogen exposure. Along with the roughly 700-subject first cohort, a separate validation cohort of 120 different subjects was used. Beyond this particular receptor, the publication reports: Of the cluster scores, approximately 95% were above 0 in a later analysis, which found that TCRs clustered in the first cohort also tended to co-occur in the approximately 120 validation repertoires. A few of the identified cytomegalovirus-associated TCR beta chains were confirmed in vitro to be specific for cytomegalovirus antigens. The authors suggested that the approach could potentially be extended to other disease states and immunological phenotypes. A later analysis had no HLA typing for the validation cohort, so co-occurrence there was scored across all 120 or so repertoires. Across donors, most TCR sequences were observed very rarely, whereas some public TCRs were present in many individuals. A total of some 180 TCR beta chains were listed by the study as associated with cytomegalovirus. Cytomegalovirus status was reported to be diagnosed by the classifier with high specificity and sensitivity in both the original and validation cohorts.

Deletion took 2 bases off V and 4 bases off J, with a span of 17 bases between the germline ends. As encoded in the germline V gene (reference sequence), CDR1 is GTSNPN while CDR2 is SVGIG. The CDR3 has 15 amino acids, counting the end cysteine and phenylalanine. Only the CDR3 portion is preserved as DNA: 45 bases, with reading frame beginning at the first base. Library preparation used the immunoSEQ multiplex PCR assay. The authors' pipeline ran thus. A statistical classification framework was built to diagnose cytomegalovirus status from the catalog of TCR beta chain sequences. TCRdb stores this immuneACCESS table with in-frame sequences only. Part of the clones is absent; in the studies checked, under half of the shortfall reflects unresolved V genes, and no reason is known for the rest. V, J and clone size derive from that table, while D and trimming were established from the DNA sequence. A total of 250,000 to 400,000 clones appear in this sample, around 90% of them only once. The top ten hold approximately 0.96% of the sample.

The donors belonged to the validation cohort of around 110 subjects, which was separate from the roughly 670-subject first cohort. For this clone: Which antigen it targets is not known. There are no base qualities to consult, and no much larger clone falls within one base.

The sample taken for sequencing was PBMCs. The chain is made from TRBV30 and TRBJ1-1, with TRBD1 perhaps the D gene, on 6 matching bases. This TCR derives from a man aged 30 to 45 in good health and CMV-seronegative. The nucleotides are TGTGCCTGGAGTCCACTCGGGGGGCGGGTCACTGAAGCTTTCTTT. This is translated as CAWSPLGGRVTEAFF. When the CDR3 is completed using the reference TRBV30 and TRBJ1-1 genes on either side, the full variable domain is SQTIHQWPATLVQPVGSPLSLECTVEGTSNPNLYWYRQAAGRGLQLLFYSVGIGQISSEVPQNLSASRPQDRQFILSSKKLLLSDSGFYLCAWSPLGGRVTEAFFGQGTRLTVV.